The clone carrying this TCR beta chain was counted only a few times. TCRdb ran MiXCR on the 5' RACE reads and lists one entry per CDR3 protein. The sample carries roughly 540,000 distinct CDR3 sequences, around 20% recorded once. The sample originates from a study of identical twins. Germline-derived CDR1 and CDR2 are SGHRS and YFSETQ. There are 15 residues in the CDR3. The junction had 6 bases not matched to a gene; V was cut back by 7 bases and J by 2 bases. The sample was also linked to a second study, of T cells expressing NK-cell markers. In that study: The contribution of dominant NKG2C+ clonotypes to CD8+ T cells in a handful of donors was roughly 1.0-7.5%.

The sequenced material came from CD4+ T cells sorted from blood. The gene calls are TRBV5-1 and TRBJ2-1, with 10 bases identical to TRBD2. The clonotype was recovered from a woman between 18 and 30 years old in good health. The CDR3 DNA follows: TGCGCCAGCTGGTTGACTAGCGGGCCCTACAATGAGCAGTTCTTC. Protein sequence: CASWLTSGPYNEQFF.